Listed below are T cell receptor beta chains from one sample, sequenced in a study of response to subunit inactivated influenza vaccine. TCRdb independently ran MiXCR on the RT-PCR reads; one entry per CDR3 protein. The sample shows hundreds of thousands of distinct CDR3 sequences, about 17% of them seen only once. The sequencing here drew on CD4+ T cells sorted from PBMCs, taken around 2 years after vaccination. These receptors were obtained from a man aged 50-75 years who received an inactivated influenza vaccine. The CDR3 runs from the conserved cysteine through the conserved F or W. The D gene is left open where the match is weak. Not every row has a clone size; where given, it reads once, few, many or a size class.

j_call d_call v_call clone_size cdr3_nt cdr3_aa
TRBJ2-6 . TRBV12-3/TRBV12-4 . TGTGCCAGCAGTTTAGCATCAGGGGCTGGGGCCAACGTCCTGACTTTC CASSLASGAGANVLTF
TRBJ2-5 . TRBV10-3 many TGTGCCATCAGTGAGTCGGGAGAGACCCAGTACTTC CAISESGETQYF
TRBJ2-3 TRBD2 TRBV28 few TGTGCCAGCAGTCCCCTTAGCGGGAGGGCCGTGAATACGCAGTATTTT CASSPLSGRAVNTQYF
TRBJ1-5 . TRBV15 few TGTGCCACCGGTAGGCTCGTCAACAATCAGCCCCAGCATTTT CATGRLVNNQPQHF
TRBJ2-7 TRBD1 TRBV6-1 few TGTGCCAGCTCCGGGACAGAGCCCTACGAGCAGTACTTC CASSGTEPYEQYF
TRBJ2-2 TRBD1 TRBV29-1 . TGCAGCGTGGGGACAGGGGGCACCGGGGAGCTGTTTTTT CSVGTGGTGELFF
TRBJ2-7 TRBD2 TRBV27 . TGTGCCAGCAGTCGCCTGACTAGCGTGGGTTTCGAGCAGTACTTC CASSRLTSVGFEQYF
TRBJ1-4 . TRBV27 many TGTGCCAGCAGTTTATCTGGCGGCCGGGGAAAACTGTTTTTT CASSLSGGRGKLFF
TRBJ1-5 . TRBV5-6 few TGTGCCAGCAGCTGGGGGAGATCTCAGCCCCAGCATTTT CASSWGRSQPQHF
TRBJ2-6 . TRBV20-1 . TGCAGTGCTCTAGAGAGCTCTGGGGCCAACGTCCTGACTTTC CSALESSGANVLTF
TRBJ1-2 . TRBV29-1 . TGCAGCGCCGACGGCGGATTCGCTAACTATGGCTACACCTTC CSADGGFANYGYTF
TRBJ2-2 TRBD2 TRBV20-1 few TGCAGTGCCAGTACAGGGACTAGTCGGGTCGGGGAGCTGTTTTTT CSASTGTSRVGELFF